A single sample is the source of the 20 T cell receptor beta chains below, sequenced in a study of Graves' ophthalmopathy and Graves' hyperthyroidism. The sequenced template was RNA, covering the TCR beta CDR3 region. First-round RT-PCR relied on HTBI primers, and a second-round multiplex PCR came next. TCRdb reanalysed the multiplex PCR reads using MiXCR and keeps one entry per CDR3 protein. The sample contains 350,000 to 450,000 distinct CDR3 sequences, around a fifth of which appear only once. The sample comprised peripheral blood. The source of these receptors is a woman aged 18-29 years with stable Graves' hyperthyroidism.

This clonotype was detected ten times or more. The chain links TRBV5-1 to TRBJ1-3; no definite D call. Germline V CDR1 and CDR2: SGHRS, YFSETQ. Trimming took off 3 bases at V and 2 bases at J, with 9 bases between the two ends. The CDR3 covers 14 residues. The CDR3 region has the DNA TGCGCCAGCAGCTCGGCCGGGGCTGGAAACACCATATATTTT. This codes for CASSSAGAGNTIYF. The full variable domain, with the rest looked up from reference TRBV5-1 and TRBJ1-3, is KAGVTQTPRYLIKTRGQQVTLSCSPISGHRSVSWYQQTPGQGLQFLFEYFSETQRNKGNFPGRFSGRQFSNSRSEMNVSTLELGDSALYLCASSSAGAGNTIYFGEGSWLTVV.

This clonotype was observed at least ten times. The rearrangement links TRBV12-3 or TRBV12-4 to TRBJ1-5; TRBD1 agrees at 11 bases. V shed 4 bases and J 9 bases; nucleotides not matched to a gene: 5. CDR3 size: 14 residues. The CDR3 loop is CASSSGQGATPQHF. The CDR3, as DNA: TGTGCCAGCAGTTCCGGACAGGGGGCCACGCCCCAGCATTTT.

This clonotype was picked up many times. The V and J genes are TRBV20-1 and TRBJ2-7; 10 bases are a match to TRBD1. Germline V CDR1 and CDR2: DFQATT, SNEGSKA (reference sequence). The CDR3 totals 14 residues. Trimming cost V 2 bases and J 4 bases; bases outside gene matches: 5. CDR3 region: CSARSGTGVYEQYF. The CDR3 DNA follows: TGCAGTGCTAGATCCGGGACAGGGGTATACGAGCAGTACTTC.

The chain couples TRBV12-3 or TRBV12-4 to TRBJ2-7; perhaps TRBD1 as D (5 bases). The V end was cut by 1 base, the J end by 4 bases, with 14 bases between. The CDR3 is 15 amino acids. The DNA for the CDR3 is TGTGCCAGCAGTTTAGACGGTGACAGTTTATACGAGCAGTACTTC. It is translated as CASSLDGDSLYEQYF.

The chain uses TRBV30 and TRBJ1-2, with a possible D match to TRBD1 (5 bases). This CDR3 has 13 residues. The germline V gene encodes CDR1 GTSNPN and CDR2 SVGIG (reference sequence). Deletions cut 1 base from V and 2 bases from J, with 8 bases between. In nucleotides, the CDR3 is TGTGCCTGGAGTGAGCAGGGCAACTATGGCTACACCTTC. This gives the protein CAWSEQGNYGYTF.

This clonotype showed up just a few times. A single base separates this from a much larger clone, so it may be a read error. The V gene is TRBV30, the J gene TRBJ2-7, with 8 bases lining up with TRBD1. Germline V gene lookup returns CDR1 GTSNPN and CDR2 SVGIG (reference sequence). Unmatched junction bases numbered 3, after V lost 4 bases and J lost 1 base. The CDR3 is 13 residues long. The CDR3 bases are TGTGCCTGGAACGGGGACAGGTCCTACGAGCAGTACTTC. It encodes CAWNGDRSYEQYF. Using reference TRBV30 and TRBJ2-7 for the parts outside the CDR3, the full variable domain is SQTIHQWPATLVQPVGSPLSLECTVEGTSNPNLYWYRQAAGRGLQLLFYSVGIGQISSEVPQNLSASRPQDRQFILSSKKLLLSDSGFYLCAWNGDRSYEQYFGPGTRLTVT.

V usage is TRBV12-3 or TRBV12-4 and J usage is TRBJ1-5; D gene ambiguous. Trimming removed 0 bases from V and 4 bases from J, with 10 bases in between. CDR3 length: 15 amino acids. CDR3 amino acids: CASSLAGKGNQPQHF. The CDR3 nucleotides are TGTGCCAGCAGTTTAGCTGGGAAAGGGAATCAGCCCCAGCATTTT.

This clonotype has a count of ten or more. V is TRBV25-1 and J is TRBJ1-1; 11 nucleotides agree with TRBD1. J gave up 6 bases and V 4 bases, and 10 bases lay outside the gene matches. This CDR3 is built from 16 residues. Germline V CDR1 and CDR2: MGHDK, SYGVNS. DNA for the CDR3: TGTGCCAGCAGTGGAGCGCCAGGGGACAGGGGGGCTGAAGCTTTCTTT. Translated, it gives CASSGAPGDRGAEAFF.

This clonotype was observed many times. The V call is TRBV7-9, the J call TRBJ2-5; 8 bases line up with TRBD2. The V segment lost 5 bases and the J segment 2 bases; nucleotides outside the gene matches: 4. This CDR3 is built from 14 residues. CDR1 and CDR2 from the germline V gene are SEHNR and FQNEAQ (reference sequence). The CDR3 bases are TGTGCCAGCAGCCACACTAGCGGACAAGAGACCCAGTACTTC. Protein sequence: CASSHTSGQETQYF.

This chain connects TRBV18 to TRBJ1-1, with D uncertain. Germline CDR1 and CDR2: KGHSH and LQKENI. V was cut by 5 bases and J by 0 bases, with 7 bases left in between. The CDR3 is 13 residues long. The CDR3 spells CASSETLNTEAFF. Written as DNA, the CDR3 is TGTGCCAGCTCAGAGACTCTGAACACTGAAGCTTTCTTT.

Many counts were recorded for this clonotype. This chain uses TRBV11-2 with TRBJ1-2, with no clear D. Germline loops: CDR1 SGHAT, CDR2 FQNNGV. The CDR3 spans 12 residues. The V end lost 5 bases, the J end lost 7 bases, and 11 bases lay between the germline ends. CDR3 sequence (DNA): TGTGCCAGCAGCCCAACAGTAGGTGGCTACACCTTC. Protein sequence: CASSPTVGGYTF.

This clonotype was seen many times. This chain connects TRBV4-1 to TRBJ2-4; a weak D match, TRBD2 (6 bases). The germline CDR1 and CDR2 sequences are MGHRA and YSYEKL. V was clipped by 4 bases and J by 1 base, with 17 bases between them. This CDR3 has 17 amino acids. The CDR3 region has the DNA TGCGCCAGCAGCCCACCGAGCGGGTTTGGGGCCAAAAACATTCAGTACTTC. This sequence encodes CASSPPSGFGAKNIQYF.

The V and J genes are TRBV6-1 and TRBJ2-5; 7 positions agree with TRBD1. CDR1 and CDR2 from the germline V gene are MNHNS and SASEGT. This CDR3 has 15 residues. The V and J ends lost 6 bases and 2 bases, in that order; junction bases with no gene match: 9. The CDR3 sequence is CASRSIGTDQETQYF. CDR3 in DNA: TGTGCCAGCAGGTCGATCGGGACAGATCAAGAGACCCAGTACTTC.

This clonotype appeared many times. V gene TRBV7-8 combines with J gene TRBJ2-5; D unresolved. V was trimmed by 2 bases and J by 4 bases, leaving 14 bases between them. CDR1 is SGHVS and CDR2 is FQNEAQ in the germline V gene. The CDR3 consists of 15 residues. CDR3 sequence reads: CASSLTPVSSETQYF. As DNA, the CDR3 is TGTGCCAGCAGCTTAACCCCGGTCTCCTCAGAGACCCAGTACTTC.

This clonotype has only a few counts. The gene calls are TRBV28 and TRBJ2-5; D gene uncertain. Germline CDR1 reads MDHEN; CDR2 reads SYDVKM. The CDR3 extends over 15 amino acids. V lost 6 bases to trimming and J lost 4 bases, with 18 bases between them. CDR3 amino acids: CASSRNDGFRETQYF. For the CDR3, the DNA is TGTGCCAGCAGCCGCAATGACGGTTTCAGAGAGACCCAGTACTTC.

The chain links TRBV5-5 to TRBJ2-5; 11 bases map to TRBD1. CDR1 and CDR2 from the germline V gene are SGHKS and YYEKEE (reference sequence). This CDR3 region has 14 residues. V lost 5 bases, J lost 6 bases, and 6 bases stayed unmatched. This CDR3 is CASSGGTGGKTQYF. The CDR3 DNA reads as TGTGCCAGCAGTGGGGGGACAGGGGGAAAGACCCAGTACTTC.

At least ten counts were recorded for this clonotype. The J gene is TRBJ2-2, the V gene TRBV5-1; D ambiguous. V was clipped by 3 bases and J by 0 bases, with 9 bases between them. Germline V gene sequence: CDR1 SGHRS, CDR2 YFSETQ. CDR3 length: 15 amino acids. CDR3 in amino acids: CASSSDPANTGELFF. In nucleotides, the CDR3 is TGCGCCAGCAGCTCGGACCCCGCGAACACCGGGGAGCTGTTTTTT.

This clonotype is a singleton in its sample. The CDR3 DNA reads as TGTGCCAGCCAATGGGCAGGGGTTGGGGACGAGCAGTACTTC. Protein: CASQWAGVGDEQYF. V gene TRBV6-1 combines with J gene TRBJ2-7; maybe TRBD1 (6 bases). CDR1 MNHNS and CDR2 SASEGT come from the germline V gene. V was shortened by 8 bases and J by 5 bases, with 19 bases between the two germline ends. This CDR3 has 14 amino acids.

This clonotype has at least ten counts. The chain combines TRBV12-3 or TRBV12-4 with TRBJ2-2; D possibly matches TRBD1 or TRBD2 (5 bases each). V was shortened by 2 bases and J by 4 bases, with 11 bases between the two germline ends. The CDR3 is 15 residues long. CDR3 amino acids: CASSLPQGATGELFF. CDR3 DNA sequence: TGTGCCAGCAGTTTACCTCAGGGAGCCACCGGGGAGCTGTTTTTT.

This clonotype was seen ten or more times. The chain has TRBV2 and TRBJ1-1; unclear D gene. The CDR3 runs 14 residues. V dropped 4 bases and J dropped 1 base, with 10 bases sitting between them. Germline values: CDR1 SNHLY, CDR2 FYNNEI. CDR3 amino acids: CASSAQPTNTEAFF. CDR3 in DNA: TGTGCCAGCAGTGCCCAACCCACGAACACTGAAGCTTTCTTT.